This T cell receptor (beta chain) derives from a study of CD8+ T cells in alopecia areata. Study-wide results and limits: Higher clonality and more expanded CD8+ clones appeared in lesional than normal scalp. Sequence data from scalp samples additionally include resident alphabeta T cells of normal skin.

CDR1 and CDR2 from the germline V gene are GTSNPN and SVGIG (reference sequence). The CDR3 is 11 amino acids. V was shortened by 8 bases and J by 7 bases, with 12 bases between the two germline ends. Investigators isolated RNA and reverse transcribed it into cDNA to act as the sequencing template. Sequencing was performed with immunoSEQ multiplex PCR; in TCRdb, only in-frame clones are kept and a portion is missing. The table lists 90,000 to 130,000 clones, around 59% of them singletons. PBMCs served as the source from which CD4+ and CD8+ T cells were sorted. Comments on this clone: Antigen: not known.

The sample taken for sequencing was CD8+ T cells sorted from blood. The sequence came from a human donor in good health. The chain uses TRBV30 and TRBJ2-1; D gene ambiguous. CDR3 DNA sequence: TGTGCCGGCTCGGTAGGGAATGAGCAGTTCTTC. Translated, it gives CAGSVGNEQFF.